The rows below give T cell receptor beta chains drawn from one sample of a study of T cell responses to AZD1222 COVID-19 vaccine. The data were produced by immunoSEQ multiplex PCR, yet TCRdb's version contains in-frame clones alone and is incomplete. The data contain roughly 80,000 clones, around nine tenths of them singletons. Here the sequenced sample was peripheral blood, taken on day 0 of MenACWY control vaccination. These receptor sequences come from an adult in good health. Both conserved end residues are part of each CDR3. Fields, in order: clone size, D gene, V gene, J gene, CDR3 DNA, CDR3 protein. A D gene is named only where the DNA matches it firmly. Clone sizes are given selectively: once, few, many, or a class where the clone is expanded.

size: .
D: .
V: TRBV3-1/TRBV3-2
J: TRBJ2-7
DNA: TGTGCCAGCAGCCAAGCGCGGATTTCCTACGAGCAGTACTTC
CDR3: CASSQARISYEQYF

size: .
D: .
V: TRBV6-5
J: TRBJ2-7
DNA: TGTGCCAGCAGTAAGAAGGACTCCTACGAGCAGTACTTC
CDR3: CASSKKDSYEQYF

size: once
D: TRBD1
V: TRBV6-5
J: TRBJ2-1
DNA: TGTGCCAGCCGATCAAGTCAGGGGGCGAACAATGAGCAGTTCTTC
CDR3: CASRSSQGANNEQFF

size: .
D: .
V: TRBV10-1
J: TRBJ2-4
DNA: TGCGCCAGCAGTGACCCGGGGATGGGAAACATTCAGTACTTC
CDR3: CASSDPGMGNIQYF

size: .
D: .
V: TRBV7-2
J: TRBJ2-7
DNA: TGTGCCAGCAGCTTACTAGTCAACGAGCAGTACTTC
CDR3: CASSLLVNEQYF

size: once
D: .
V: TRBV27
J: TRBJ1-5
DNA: TGTGCCAGCAGATTGGAGTATAATCAGCCCCAGCATTTT
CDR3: CASRLEYNQPQHF

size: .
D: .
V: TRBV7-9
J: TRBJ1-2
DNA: TGTGCCAGCAGCCCACTGAGGGGCTACACCTTC
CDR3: CASSPLRGYTF

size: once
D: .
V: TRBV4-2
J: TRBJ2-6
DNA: TGTGCCAGCAGCCAAGTTATAGGACCCGGGGCCAACGTCCTGACTTTC
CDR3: CASSQVIGPGANVLTF

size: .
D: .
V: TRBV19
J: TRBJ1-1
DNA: TGTGCCAGTAGTATAACCAGGAGGAGTGAAGCTTTCTTT
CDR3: CASSITRRSEAFF

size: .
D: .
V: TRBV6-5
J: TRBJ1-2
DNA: TGTGCCAGCAGTTCCGGGACCTCGTTAACCTATGGCTACACCTTC
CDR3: CASSSGTSLTYGYTF

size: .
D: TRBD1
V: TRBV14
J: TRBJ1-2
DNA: TGTGCCAGCAGCCGGATAACCGGGACAGGGGACGTGGATGGCTATGGCTACACCTTC
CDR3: CASSRITGTGDVDGYGYTF

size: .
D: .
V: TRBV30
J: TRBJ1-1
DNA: TGTGCCTGGAGCCAGGGGATTGACACTGAAGCTTTCTTT
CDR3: CAWSQGIDTEAFF

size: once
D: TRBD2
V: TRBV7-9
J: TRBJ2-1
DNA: TGTGCCAGCAGCTTCTACGGGAGGGCCGACAATGAGCAGTTCTTC
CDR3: CASSFYGRADNEQFF

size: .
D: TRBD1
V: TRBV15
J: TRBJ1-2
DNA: TGTGCCACCTACAACCACCCCGGGACAGGGCTAGGAGGCTACACCTTC
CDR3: CATYNHPGTGLGGYTF

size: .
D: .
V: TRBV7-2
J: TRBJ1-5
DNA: TGTGCCAGCAGCCACAACAGGGAAGTAAGTCGGCCCCAGCATTTT
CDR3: CASSHNREVSRPQHF

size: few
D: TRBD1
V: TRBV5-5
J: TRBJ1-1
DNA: TGTGCCAGCAGCGGCCTGGGACAGTTCAACACTGAAGCTTTCTTT
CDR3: CASSGLGQFNTEAFF

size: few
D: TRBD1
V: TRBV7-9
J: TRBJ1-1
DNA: TGTGCCAGCAGCCAGGACAGGTCGAACACTGAAGCTTTCTTT
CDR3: CASSQDRSNTEAFF

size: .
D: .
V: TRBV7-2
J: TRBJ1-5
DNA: TGTGCCAGCAGCTCTTCCCTGGCCTTCCCCAATCAGCCCCAGCATTTT
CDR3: CASSSSLAFPNQPQHF

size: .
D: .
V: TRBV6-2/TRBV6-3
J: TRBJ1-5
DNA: TGTGCCAGCAGTTACTCGAAAGGAGGGTGGGGATCGAGCAATCAGCCCCAGCATTTT
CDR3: CASSYSKGGWGSSNQPQHF

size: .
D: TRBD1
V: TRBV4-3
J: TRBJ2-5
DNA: TGCGCCAGCAGCCCTTCTAGCCCGGGACAGGTCTTCGTGGGGGAGACCCAGTACTTC
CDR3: CASSPSSPGQVFVGETQYF

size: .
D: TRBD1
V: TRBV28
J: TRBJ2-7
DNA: TGTGCCAGCAGTTCCCCGGGACAGGGGGCTTCCTACGAGCAGTACTTC
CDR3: CASSSPGQGASYEQYF

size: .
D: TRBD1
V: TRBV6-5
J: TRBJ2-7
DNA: TGTGCCAGCAGTTACACTTGGACAGGTGGTAATTCCGAGCAGTACTTC
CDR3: CASSYTWTGGNSEQYF

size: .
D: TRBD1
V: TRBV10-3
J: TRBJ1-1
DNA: TGTGCCATCAACCCCGGGGCAGGGGGCGCGGGAGCTTTCTTT
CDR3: CAINPGAGGAGAFF

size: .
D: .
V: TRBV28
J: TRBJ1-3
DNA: TGTGCCAGCAGTTTTACGCCCTCTGGAAACACCATATATTTT
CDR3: CASSFTPSGNTIYF

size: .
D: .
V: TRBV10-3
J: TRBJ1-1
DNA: TGTGCCATCAGTGCGGGTGCCAGGGCCAACACTGAAGCTTTCTTT
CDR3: CAISAGARANTEAFF

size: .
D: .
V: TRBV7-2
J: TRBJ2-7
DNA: TGTGCCAGCAGCTTAGCGCTCTCGGCAGGCGTAGTCATCGAGCAGTACTTC
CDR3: CASSLALSAGVVIEQYF

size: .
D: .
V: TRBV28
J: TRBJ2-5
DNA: TGTGCCAGCAGTTTATTTGGCGGGCAAGAGACCCAGTACTTC
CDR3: CASSLFGGQETQYF

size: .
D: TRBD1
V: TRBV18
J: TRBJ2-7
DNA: TGTGCCAGCTCATCAGGGACAGGGAACGAGCAGTACTTC
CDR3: CASSSGTGNEQYF

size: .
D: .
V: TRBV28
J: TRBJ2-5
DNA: TGTGCCAGCAGTTTAGGAGGATTGTCGTACCAAGAGACCCAGTACTTC
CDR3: CASSLGGLSYQETQYF

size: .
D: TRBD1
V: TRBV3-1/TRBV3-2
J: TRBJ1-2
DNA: TGTGCCAGCAGCCGAGGGATAACAGGGGGCTTTCACTATGGCTACACCTTC
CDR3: CASSRGITGGFHYGYTF

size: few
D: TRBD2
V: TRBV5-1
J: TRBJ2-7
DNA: TGCGCCAGCAGCCCTGGTCCCGGGACTAGCGGGAGGGCCCGTGAGCAGTACTTC
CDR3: CASSPGPGTSGRAREQYF

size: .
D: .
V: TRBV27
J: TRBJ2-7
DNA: TGTGCCAGCAGTTTAGAACCCTCGGGCTACGAGCAGTACTTC
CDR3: CASSLEPSGYEQYF

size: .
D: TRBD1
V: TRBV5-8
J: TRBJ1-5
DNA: TGTGCCAGCAGCGGGGGGATTACAGGGGATGAGCCCCAGCATTTT
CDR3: CASSGGITGDEPQHF

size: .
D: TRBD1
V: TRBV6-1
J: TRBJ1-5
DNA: TGTGCCAGCAGTGAAGCGCGCCGGACAGGGTTGATTAGCAATCAGCCCCAGCATTTT
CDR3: CASSEARRTGLISNQPQHF

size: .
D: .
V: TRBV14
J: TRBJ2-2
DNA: TGTGCCAGCAGCCAAGTCGGGGGATACACCGGGGAGCTGTTTTTT
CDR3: CASSQVGGYTGELFF

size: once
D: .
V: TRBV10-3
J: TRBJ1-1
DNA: TGTGCCATCAGGGGGTCCGACTCCAGTGAAGCTTTCTTT
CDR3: CAIRGSDSSEAFF

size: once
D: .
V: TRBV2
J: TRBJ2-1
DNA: TGTGCCAGCAGCGCTCGGGGCAATGAGCAGTTCTTC
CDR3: CASSARGNEQFF

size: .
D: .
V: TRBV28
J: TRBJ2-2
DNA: TGTGCCAGCAGCCCCCGTTGGGGGGCCGGGGAGCTGTTTTTT
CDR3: CASSPRWGAGELFF

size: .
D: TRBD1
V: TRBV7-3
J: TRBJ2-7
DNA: TGTGCCAGCAGCTCTACCGGGACAGCGGAGTACGAGCAGTACTTC
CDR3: CASSSTGTAEYEQYF

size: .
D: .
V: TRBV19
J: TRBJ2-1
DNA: TGTGCCAGTAGTATGGGAGAGGGCTACAATGAGCAGTTCTTC
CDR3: CASSMGEGYNEQFF

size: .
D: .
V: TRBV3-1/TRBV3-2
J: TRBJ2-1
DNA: TGTGCCAGCAGCCAAGACAGGGCGGGCTCCTACAATGAGCAGTTCTTC
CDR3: CASSQDRAGSYNEQFF

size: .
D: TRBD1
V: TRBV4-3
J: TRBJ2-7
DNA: TGCGCCAGCAGCCAAGTCGAATCGGGACAGGGCCCCTACGAGCAGTACTTC
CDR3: CASSQVESGQGPYEQYF

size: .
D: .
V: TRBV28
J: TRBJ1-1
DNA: TGTGCCAGCAGCGCTGGCGGGAACACTGAAGCTTTCTTT
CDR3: CASSAGGNTEAFF

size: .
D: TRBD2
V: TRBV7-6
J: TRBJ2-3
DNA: TGTGCCAGCAGCTCGTCTAGCGGGCCGAAGGGGACAGATACGCAGTATTTT
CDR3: CASSSSSGPKGTDTQYF

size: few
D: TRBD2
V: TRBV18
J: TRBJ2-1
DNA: TGTGCCAGCGCAGGGACTAGCGGTTACAATGAGCAGTTCTTC
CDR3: CASAGTSGYNEQFF

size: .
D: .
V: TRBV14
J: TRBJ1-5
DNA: TGTGCCAGCAGCCAAGTAAGGGACATACGCTGTCAGCCCCAGCATTTT
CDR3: CASSQVRDIRCQPQHF

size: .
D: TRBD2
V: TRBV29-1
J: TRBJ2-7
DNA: TGCAGCGTGCGGGAGGACAAACACGAGCAGTACTTC
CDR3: CSVREDKHEQYF

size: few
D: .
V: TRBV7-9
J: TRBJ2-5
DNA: TGTGCCAGCGAGGGACTCTTAGAGACCCAGTACTTC
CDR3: CASEGLLETQYF

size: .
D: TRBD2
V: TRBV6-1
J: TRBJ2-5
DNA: TGTGCCAGCAGTGAATCCTGGGTAGCGGGAGGAGGACGAGAGACCCAGTACTTC
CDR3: CASSESWVAGGGRETQYF

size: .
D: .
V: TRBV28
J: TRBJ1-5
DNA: TGTGCCAGCAGTTTATTCAGGGGAGGACAGCCCCAGCATTTT
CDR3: CASSLFRGGQPQHF

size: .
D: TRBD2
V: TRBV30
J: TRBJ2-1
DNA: TGTGCCTGGAGCCAGAGGACTAGCGGTTATTTCAATGAGCAGTTCTTC
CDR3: CAWSQRTSGYFNEQFF

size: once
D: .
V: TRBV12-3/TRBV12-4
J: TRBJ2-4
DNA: TGTGCCAGCAGCCTGCAAAACATTCAGTACTTC
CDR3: CASSLQNIQYF

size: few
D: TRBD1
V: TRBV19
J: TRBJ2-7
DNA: TGTGCCAGTAGTCAGTGGGACAGGGTCTACGAGCAGTACTTC
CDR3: CASSQWDRVYEQYF

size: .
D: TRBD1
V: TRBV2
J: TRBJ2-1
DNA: TGTGCCAGCACCTCTGGAGGGCAGGGGGCCGATGAGCAGTTCTTC
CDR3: CASTSGGQGADEQFF

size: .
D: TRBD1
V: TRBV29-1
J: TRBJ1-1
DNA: TGCAGCGCCCTAAACAGGGGGACCACTGAAGCTTTCTTT
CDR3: CSALNRGTTEAFF

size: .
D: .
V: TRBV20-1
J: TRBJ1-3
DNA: TGCAGTGCTAGTCAAGGGGAATCTGGAAACACCATATATTTT
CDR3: CSASQGESGNTIYF

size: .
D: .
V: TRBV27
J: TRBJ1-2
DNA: TGTGCCAGCAGTTTCCAGGGGCCCTATGGCTACACCTTC
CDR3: CASSFQGPYGYTF

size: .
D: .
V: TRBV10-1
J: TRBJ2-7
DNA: TGCGCCAGCAGTGAAGAGATGGGGAGCGAGCAGTACTTC
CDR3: CASSEEMGSEQYF

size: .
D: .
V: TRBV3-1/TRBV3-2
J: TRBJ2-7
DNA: TGTGCCAGCAGCCACGAAGGGGGCTACGAGCAGTACTTC
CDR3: CASSHEGGYEQYF

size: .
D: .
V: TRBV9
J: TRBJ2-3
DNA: TGTGCCAGCAGCGTTATAACCACGGATACGCAGTATTTT
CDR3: CASSVITTDTQYF